These T cell receptor beta chains were read from a single sample in a study of T cell responses to AZD1222 COVID-19 vaccine. The protocol was immunoSEQ multiplex PCR, while the TCRdb copy is restricted to in-frame clones and leaves out a portion. The table lists 100,000 or so clones, 90% of them singletons, with 1% to 1.5% in the top ten. Sequences were derived from peripheral blood, sampled on day 0 of AZD1222 vaccination. Receptor source: an adult in good health. Each CDR3 is given with its conserved first and last residue. The D gene is left open where the match is weak. Only part of the rows carry a size: once, few, many, or a class if the clone is expanded.

j_call: TRBJ1-4; cdr3_length: 15; d_call: TRBD1; clone_size: .; v_call: TRBV15; cdr3_aa: CATSRRQGSGEKLFF; cdr3_nt: TGTGCCACCAGCAGACGACAGGGTTCAGGTGAAAAACTGTTTTTT
j_call: TRBJ2-3; cdr3_length: 14; d_call: .; clone_size: .; v_call: TRBV19; cdr3_aa: CASSISRVTDTQYF; cdr3_nt: TGTGCCAGTAGTATAAGCAGGGTGACAGATACGCAGTATTTT
j_call: TRBJ2-4; cdr3_length: 14; d_call: .; clone_size: .; v_call: TRBV7-9; cdr3_aa: CASSFELAKNIQYF; cdr3_nt: TGTGCCAGCAGCTTCGAATTAGCCAAAAACATTCAGTACTTC
j_call: TRBJ1-2; cdr3_length: 16; d_call: .; clone_size: .; v_call: TRBV27; cdr3_aa: CASSLWGRAHNYGYTF; cdr3_nt: TGTGCCAGCAGTTTATGGGGTCGCGCGCATAACTATGGCTACACCTTC
j_call: TRBJ1-1; cdr3_length: 16; d_call: .; clone_size: .; v_call: TRBV3-1/TRBV3-2; cdr3_aa: CASSQDPGQLNTEAFF; cdr3_nt: TGTGCCAGCAGCCAAGATCCGGGGCAGTTGAACACTGAAGCTTTCTTT
j_call: TRBJ1-1; cdr3_length: 12; d_call: .; clone_size: .; v_call: TRBV7-9; cdr3_aa: CASTFELTEAFF; cdr3_nt: TGTGCCAGCACCTTTGAACTCACTGAAGCTTTCTTT
j_call: TRBJ2-1; cdr3_length: 17; d_call: TRBD2; clone_size: once; v_call: TRBV7-9; cdr3_aa: CASSHSTSKSSYNEQFF; cdr3_nt: TGTGCCAGCAGCCATTCGACTAGCAAGAGCTCCTACAATGAGCAGTTCTTC
j_call: TRBJ1-2; cdr3_length: 15; d_call: .; clone_size: .; v_call: TRBV2; cdr3_aa: CASSASQGEGLGYTF; cdr3_nt: TGTGCCAGCTCCGCCTCACAGGGAGAAGGACTAGGCTACACCTTC
j_call: TRBJ1-2; cdr3_length: 17; d_call: TRBD1; clone_size: few; v_call: TRBV6-1; cdr3_aa: CASSEGTGYESSYGYTF; cdr3_nt: TGTGCCAGCAGTGAGGGGACAGGGTATGAAAGTAGCTATGGCTACACCTTC
j_call: TRBJ2-5; cdr3_length: 14; d_call: TRBD2; clone_size: .; v_call: TRBV11-2; cdr3_aa: CASSSPGTKETQYF; cdr3_nt: TGTGCCAGCAGCTCCCCAGGGACTAAAGAGACCCAGTACTTC
j_call: TRBJ1-1; cdr3_length: 13; d_call: .; clone_size: .; v_call: TRBV5-1; cdr3_aa: CASSSPGISGAFF; cdr3_nt: TGCGCCAGCAGCTCTCCAGGGATATCGGGAGCTTTCTTT
j_call: TRBJ2-7; cdr3_length: 13; d_call: .; clone_size: .; v_call: TRBV10-1; cdr3_aa: CASSDRGAYEQYF; cdr3_nt: TGCGCCAGCAGTGACAGGGGAGCCTACGAGCAGTACTTC
j_call: TRBJ1-2; cdr3_length: 14; d_call: .; clone_size: .; v_call: TRBV2; cdr3_aa: CASSEAGVPYGYTF; cdr3_nt: TGTGCCAGCAGTGAGGCAGGGGTCCCCTATGGCTACACCTTC
j_call: TRBJ1-2; cdr3_length: 15; d_call: TRBD1; clone_size: .; v_call: TRBV6-5; cdr3_aa: CASSYSDPGGAPSTF; cdr3_nt: TGTGCCAGCAGTTACTCGGACCCAGGGGGCGCTCCGTCCACCTTC
j_call: TRBJ2-7; cdr3_length: 13; d_call: .; clone_size: .; v_call: TRBV7-2; cdr3_aa: CASSLQVSYEQYF; cdr3_nt: TGTGCCAGCAGCTTACAAGTTTCCTACGAGCAGTACTTC
j_call: TRBJ2-6; cdr3_length: 17; d_call: TRBD1; clone_size: .; v_call: TRBV3-1/TRBV3-2; cdr3_aa: CASSQYPTGVGANVLTF; cdr3_nt: TGTGCCAGCAGCCAATACCCGACAGGGGTCGGGGCCAACGTCCTGACTTTC
j_call: TRBJ2-7; cdr3_length: 15; d_call: TRBD1; clone_size: once; v_call: TRBV6-5; cdr3_aa: CASRVAGTGDYEQYF; cdr3_nt: TGTGCCAGCAGAGTCGCCGGGACAGGAGACTACGAGCAGTACTTC
j_call: TRBJ2-2; cdr3_length: 15; d_call: TRBD1; clone_size: .; v_call: TRBV25-1; cdr3_aa: CASSVTGTGGGELFF; cdr3_nt: TGTGCCAGCAGTGTGACCGGGACAGGGGGCGGGGAGCTGTTTTTT
j_call: TRBJ2-1; cdr3_length: 18; d_call: TRBD2; clone_size: .; v_call: TRBV10-3; cdr3_aa: CAISETGRASGGRNEQFF; cdr3_nt: TGTGCCATCAGTGAGACCGGGCGGGCTAGCGGGGGGCGGAATGAGCAGTTCTTC
j_call: TRBJ2-7; cdr3_length: 16; d_call: .; clone_size: few; v_call: TRBV25-1; cdr3_aa: CASSVQGPALSYEQYF; cdr3_nt: TGTGCCAGCAGTGTGCAGGGTCCCGCACTCTCCTACGAGCAGTACTTC
j_call: TRBJ1-5; cdr3_length: 14; d_call: .; clone_size: few; v_call: TRBV25-1; cdr3_aa: CASSPVGSYQPQHF; cdr3_nt: TGTGCCAGCAGCCCGGTGGGCAGCTATCAGCCCCAGCATTTT
j_call: TRBJ2-2; cdr3_length: 15; d_call: TRBD1; clone_size: .; v_call: TRBV5-4; cdr3_aa: CASSWRTGHTGELFF; cdr3_nt: TGTGCCAGCAGCTGGAGGACAGGTCACACCGGGGAGCTGTTTTTT
j_call: TRBJ1-6; cdr3_length: 13; d_call: .; clone_size: .; v_call: TRBV7-8; cdr3_aa: CASSPDGNSPLHF; cdr3_nt: TGTGCCAGCAGCCCGGACGGAAATTCACCCCTCCACTTT
j_call: TRBJ1-3; cdr3_length: 18; d_call: .; clone_size: few; v_call: TRBV3-1/TRBV3-2; cdr3_aa: CASSQDQLGGAPGNTIYF; cdr3_nt: TGTGCCAGCAGCCAAGATCAGCTTGGGGGCGCCCCTGGAAACACCATATATTTT
j_call: TRBJ2-3; cdr3_length: 19; d_call: .; clone_size: .; v_call: TRBV28; cdr3_aa: CASSLGLKEDREDTDTQYF; cdr3_nt: TGTGCCAGCAGCTTGGGGTTAAAGGAAGACAGGGAGGACACAGATACGCAGTATTTT
j_call: TRBJ2-2; cdr3_length: 15; d_call: .; clone_size: .; v_call: TRBV5-1; cdr3_aa: CASSRTQGEAGELFF; cdr3_nt: TGCGCCAGCAGCCGAACTCAGGGGGAGGCCGGGGAGCTGTTTTTT
j_call: TRBJ1-6; cdr3_length: 15; d_call: TRBD1; clone_size: .; v_call: TRBV5-1; cdr3_aa: CASSRWTGDNSPLHF; cdr3_nt: TGCGCCAGCAGCCGATGGACAGGGGATAATTCACCCCTCCACTTT
j_call: TRBJ1-2; cdr3_length: 13; d_call: .; clone_size: .; v_call: TRBV24-1; cdr3_aa: CATSQGQDYGYTF; cdr3_nt: TGTGCCACCAGTCAGGGACAAGACTATGGCTACACCTTC
j_call: TRBJ1-5; cdr3_length: 16; d_call: .; clone_size: .; v_call: TRBV21-1; cdr3_aa: CASSNRDPDRDQPQHF; cdr3_nt: TGTGCCAGCAGCAATAGAGACCCCGACCGGGATCAGCCCCAGCATTTT
j_call: TRBJ1-6; cdr3_length: 17; d_call: TRBD1; clone_size: .; v_call: TRBV15; cdr3_aa: CATSRDGTRGGGETLHF; cdr3_nt: TGTGCCACCAGCAGAGATGGTACTCGAGGAGGGGGCGAGACCCTCCACTTT